These 21 T cell receptor beta chains were sequenced from one sample in a study of blood T cell repertoires in COVID-19. Generated by immunoSEQ multiplex PCR, the TCRdb table keeps only in-frame clones and is missing some. The repertoire holds some 150,000 clones, with 82% as singletons. The specimen was peripheral blood. The receptors were sampled from a woman in her sixties or seventies with acute or convalescent COVID-19.

The rearrangement uses TRBV9 and TRBJ2-5, with TRBD2 identical over 8 bases. The CDR3 is made up of 14 amino acids. Losses at the gene ends were 2 bases for V and 3 bases for J; bases not matched to a gene: 3. Germline V gene sequence: CDR1 SGDLS, CDR2 YYNGEE. CDR3 bases: TGTGCCAGCAGCGTCCAAGCGGGAGAAGAGACCCAGTACTTC. Its protein is CASSVQAGEETQYF.

This clone was observed a few times. The chain employs TRBV19 and TRBJ1-2, with D uncertain. Trimming pared 1 base from V and 8 bases from J, leaving 11 bases between. The CDR3 is 13 residues long. Germline-derived CDR1 and CDR2 are LNHDA and SQIVND (reference sequence). The CDR3 nucleotides read TGTGCCAGTAGTATAGTCGGTCACGGGGGCTACACCTTC. Translating it yields CASSIVGHGGYTF. The full variable domain, rest sourced from reference TRBV19 and TRBJ1-2, is DGGITQSPKYLFRKEGQNVTLSCEQNLNHDAMYWYRQDPGQGLRLIYYSQIVNDFQKGDIAEGYSVSREKKESFPLTVTSAQKNPTAFYLCASSIVGHGGYTFGSGTRLTVV.

V and J are TRBV16 and TRBJ1-5, with a possible D match to TRBD1 (5 bases). The germline V gene encodes CDR1 KGHSY and CDR2 FQNENV. Deletions cut 2 bases from V and 5 bases from J, with 10 bases between. CDR3 length equals 14 residues. DNA for the CDR3: TGTGCCAGCAGCCAAGGCAGGGTAGATCAGCCCCAGCATTTT. It yields the protein CASSQGRVDQPQHF.

V is TRBV28 and J is TRBJ1-2; D gene uncertain. The CDR3 length is 18 residues. CDR1 and CDR2 from the germline V gene are MDHEN and SYDVKM. Trimming took off 1 base at V and 7 bases at J, with 25 bases between the two ends. CDR3 region: CASSLSRRRAPFPIGYTF. CDR3 DNA: TGTGCCAGCAGTTTATCGCGACGGCGGGCCCCCTTCCCTATTGGCTACACCTTC.

This clone is a singleton in its sample. This chain joins TRBV3-1 (or the pseudogene TRBV3-2) and TRBJ2-2, with 7 bases matching TRBD1. V trimming: 2 bases; J trimming: 4 bases; junction bases outside the gene matches: 16. The CDR3 consists of 19 residues. Germline lookup yields CDR1 LGHDT and CDR2 YNNKEL (reference sequence). In DNA, the CDR3 is TGTGCCAGCAGCCAACACCTACATCGGGACAGCCGCCTCACCGGGGAGCTGTTTTTT. It translates to CASSQHLHRDSRLTGELFF.

This clone occurred a few times. V is TRBV5-4 and J is TRBJ2-7, with TRBD2 as a possible D gene (6 bases). V dropped 0 bases and J dropped 0 bases, with 10 bases sitting between them. CDR3 length: 15 amino acids. CDR1 is SGHNT and CDR2 is YYREEE in the germline V gene (reference sequence). The CDR3 nucleotides read TGTGCCAGCAGCTTGGGTGCGGGGTCCTCCTACGAGCAGTACTTC. Protein: CASSLGAGSSYEQYF.

CDR3 sequence reads: CASSVDDRTTGPYNEQFF. CDR3 in DNA: TGTGCCAGCAGCGTAGACGATCGGACTACCGGCCCATACAATGAGCAGTTCTTC. V and J are TRBV9 and TRBJ2-1; maybe TRBD2 (6 bases). CDR3 length: 18 residues. Germline V gene sequence: CDR1 SGDLS, CDR2 YYNGEE. V was clipped by 0 bases and J by 4 bases, with 20 bases between them.

The chain is built from TRBV7-8 and TRBJ2-2, with 9 nucleotides matching TRBD1. Germline lookup yields CDR1 SGHVS and CDR2 FQNEAQ. There are 16 residues in the CDR3. V trimming: 1 base; J trimming: 5 bases; junction bases outside the gene matches: 5. The CDR3 DNA sequence: TGTGCCAGCAGCTTAGTTCGGACAGGGGAAACCGGGGAGCTGTTTTTT. Translated: CASSLVRTGETGELFF. Drawing the rest from reference TRBV7-8 and TRBJ2-2, the complete variable domain is GAGVSQSPRYKVAKRGQDVALRCDPISGHVSLFWYQQALGQGPEFLTYFQNEAQLDKSGLPSDRFFAERPEGSVSTLKIQRTQQEDSAVYLCASSLVRTGETGELFFGEGSRLTVL.

With respect to this clone: The same CDR3 arises from other DNA sequences in this sample as well. The rearrangement links TRBV19 to TRBJ1-5; tentative D call: TRBD1 (6 bases). V was clipped by 6 bases and J by 5 bases, with 11 bases between them. Germline-derived CDR1 and CDR2 are LNHDA and SQIVND (reference sequence). The CDR3 runs 13 residues. CDR3 in amino acids: CASSTYRDQPQHF. The CDR3 bases are TGTGCCAGTAGCACCTACAGGGATCAGCCCCAGCATTTT. Combining the CDR3 with reference TRBV19 and TRBJ1-5 gives the whole variable domain DGGITQSPKYLFRKEGQNVTLSCEQNLNHDAMYWYRQDPGQGLRLIYYSQIVNDFQKGDIAEGYSVSREKKESFPLTVTSAQKNPTAFYLCASSTYRDQPQHFGDGTRLSIL.

This chain joins TRBV4-2 and TRBJ2-5; 8 bases map to TRBD2. Trimming cost V 2 bases and J 5 bases; bases outside gene matches: 10. Per germline, CDR1 LGHNA and CDR2 YNFKEQ. The length of the CDR3 is 16 residues. CDR3 residues: CASSQRRGASSETQYF. CDR3 coding DNA: TGTGCCAGCAGCCAACGGCGGGGGGCCTCTTCGGAGACCCAGTACTTC.

Only one count was recorded for this clone. The chain combines TRBV7-9 with TRBJ1-4, with 7 bases fitting TRBD1. The CDR3 loop spans 16 amino acids. J gave up 3 bases and V 5 bases, and 9 bases lay outside the gene matches. Germline V lookup: CDR1 SEHNR, CDR2 FQNEAQ (reference sequence). The CDR3 sequence is CASSHSTGLPNEKLFF. Written as DNA, the CDR3 is TGTGCCAGCAGCCACTCGACAGGGCTTCCTAATGAAAAACTGTTTTTT.

The chain uses TRBV7-2 and TRBJ2-5; no firm D call. The ends were cut back, 0 bases at V and 5 bases at J, with 10 bases in the middle. The CDR3 extends over 14 amino acids. CDR1 is SGHTA and CDR2 is FQGNSA in the germline V gene. The CDR3 sequence: CASSLAVREETQYF. CDR3 sequence (DNA): TGTGCCAGCAGCTTAGCGGTGAGAGAGGAGACCCAGTACTTC.

The rearrangement links TRBV6-5 to TRBJ2-7, with TRBD1 as a possible D gene (5 bases). The CDR3 has 13 residues. V was pared by 5 bases and J by 3 bases, with 11 bases between. Germline V gene lookup returns CDR1 MNHEY and CDR2 SVGAGI. The CDR3 is CASSRTYIYEQYF. The CDR3, as DNA: TGTGCCAGCAGTCGGACATATATCTACGAGCAGTACTTC.

This chain connects TRBV6-2 or TRBV6-3 to TRBJ1-1; D is uncertain. The germline V gene encodes CDR1 MNHEY and CDR2 SVGEGT. Deletions cut 0 bases from V and 6 bases from J, with 11 bases between. This CDR3 is 14 amino acids long. CDR3 in amino acids: CASSYSGVGAEAFF. The CDR3, as DNA: TGTGCCAGCAGTTACTCGGGCGTCGGCGCTGAAGCTTTCTTT.

V gene TRBV5-6 combines with J gene TRBJ2-2; 8 nucleotides align to TRBD2. After removal of 1 base from V and 6 bases from J, the junction contained 5 bases not matched to a gene. The CDR3 covers 15 residues. Germline V gives CDR1 SGHDT, CDR2 YYEEEE. The CDR3 DNA reads TGTGCCAGCAGCTTGTTCCGCGGGGGGTCCGGGGAGCTGTTTTTT. This gives the protein CASSLFRGGSGELFF. Based on the CDR3 plus reference TRBV5-6 and TRBJ2-2, the full variable domain is DAGVTQSPTHLIKTRGQQVTLRCSPKSGHDTVSWYQQALGQGPQFIFQYYEEEERQRGNFPDRFSGHQFPNYSSELNVNALLLGDSALYLCASSLFRGGSGELFFGEGSRLTVL.

The rearrangement links TRBV7-6 to TRBJ2-1; TRBD2 aligns across 9 bases. CDR3 length: 15 residues. V dropped 4 bases and J dropped 9; count of bases not matched to a gene: 10. Germline CDR1 reads SGHVS; CDR2 reads FNYEAQ. CDR3: CASSSIGGGALEQFF. For the CDR3, the DNA is TGTGCCAGCAGCTCCATTGGCGGGGGGGCGCTTGAGCAGTTCTTC.

As concerns this clone: Other DNA sequences in this sample translate to the same CDR3. V gene TRBV28 combines with J gene TRBJ2-7, with D possibly matching TRBD2 (6 bases). Trimming stripped 2 bases from V and 0 bases from J, with 8 bases between. Germline CDR1 MDHEN, CDR2 SYDVKM. The CDR3 is made up of 14 amino acids. The CDR3 here is CASSLLGGSYEQYF. CDR3 DNA sequence: TGTGCCAGCAGTTTACTGGGGGGCTCCTACGAGCAGTACTTC. The variable domain in full, with the rest retrieved from reference TRBV28 and TRBJ2-7, is DVKVTQSSRYLVKRTGEKVFLECVQDMDHENMFWYRQDPGLGLRLIYFSYDVKMKEKGDIPEGYSVSREKKERFSLILESASTNQTSMYLCASSLLGGSYEQYFGPGTRLTVT.

This clone was detected a few times. The chain carries TRBV28 and TRBJ1-1; D gene ambiguous. The length of the CDR3 is 15 residues. Trimming shortened V by 3 bases and J by 3 bases, and 14 bases separated the two germline ends. Germline values: CDR1 MDHEN, CDR2 SYDVKM. The DNA for the CDR3 is TGTGCCAGCAGTTTGCACAAGGGAGTATACACTGAAGCTTTCTTT. Translated: CASSLHKGVYTEAFF.

The chain recombines TRBV11-2 with TRBJ2-3, with 9 bases aligning to TRBD2. CDR3 size: 16 residues. Germline values: CDR1 SGHAT, CDR2 FQNNGV. V trimming: 5 bases; J trimming: 6 bases; junction bases outside the gene matches: 12. CDR3 sequence reads: CASSPLAGSRGDTQYF. As DNA, the CDR3 is TGTGCCAGCAGCCCTCTAGCGGGATCAAGGGGGGATACGCAGTATTTT.

V and J are TRBV19 and TRBJ1-3; a weak D match, TRBD1 (6 bases). The germline gives CDR1 LNHDA, CDR2 SQIVND (reference sequence). Trimming took off 5 bases at V and 3 bases at J, with 11 bases between the two ends. CDR3 size: 14 residues. The CDR3: CASSPGQFGNTIYF. The CDR3 nucleotides read TGTGCCAGTAGTCCAGGACAGTTTGGAAACACCATATATTTT. Supplemented by reference TRBV19 and TRBJ1-3, the full variable domain reads DGGITQSPKYLFRKEGQNVTLSCEQNLNHDAMYWYRQDPGQGLRLIYYSQIVNDFQKGDIAEGYSVSREKKESFPLTVTSAQKNPTAFYLCASSPGQFGNTIYFGEGSWLTVV.

Only one count was recorded for this clone. This rearrangement joins TRBV6-2 or TRBV6-3 to TRBJ2-1; a possible D gene is TRBD2 (8 bases). With 6 bases removed from V and 9 bases from J, the gap between germline ends came to 18 bases. This CDR3 has 14 amino acids. Germline CDR1 MNHEY, CDR2 SVGEGT. CDR3 amino acids: CASSWLAGQSEQFF. The DNA for the CDR3 is TGTGCCAGCAGCTGGTTAGCGGGACAGTCTGAGCAGTTCTTC.